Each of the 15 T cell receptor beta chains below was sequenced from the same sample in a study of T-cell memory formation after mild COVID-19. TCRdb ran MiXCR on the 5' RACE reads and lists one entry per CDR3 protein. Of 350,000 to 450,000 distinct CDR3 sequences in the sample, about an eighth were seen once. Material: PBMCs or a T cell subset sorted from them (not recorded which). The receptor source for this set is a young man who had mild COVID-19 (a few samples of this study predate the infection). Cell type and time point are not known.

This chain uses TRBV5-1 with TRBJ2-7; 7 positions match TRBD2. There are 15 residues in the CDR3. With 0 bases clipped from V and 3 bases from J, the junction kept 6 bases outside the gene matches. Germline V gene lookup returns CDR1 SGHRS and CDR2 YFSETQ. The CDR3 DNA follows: TGCGCCAGCAGCTTGGGAGGCGGGGGAGACTACGAGCAGTACGTC. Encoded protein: CASSLGGGGDYEQYV.

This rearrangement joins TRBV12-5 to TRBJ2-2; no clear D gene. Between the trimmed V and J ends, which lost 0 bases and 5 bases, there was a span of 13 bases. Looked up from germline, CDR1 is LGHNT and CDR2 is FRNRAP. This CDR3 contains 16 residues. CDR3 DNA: TGTGCTAGTGGTTTGGTACTAAAGACGGCGACCGGGGAGCTGTTTTTT. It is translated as CASGLVLKTATGELFF.

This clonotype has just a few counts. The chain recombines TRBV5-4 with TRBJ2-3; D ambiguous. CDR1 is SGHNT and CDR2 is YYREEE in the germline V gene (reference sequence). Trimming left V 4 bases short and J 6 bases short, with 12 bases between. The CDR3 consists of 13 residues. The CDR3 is CASSPYSADTQYF. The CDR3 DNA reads TGTGCCAGCAGCCCCTATAGTGCGGATACGCAGTATTTT.

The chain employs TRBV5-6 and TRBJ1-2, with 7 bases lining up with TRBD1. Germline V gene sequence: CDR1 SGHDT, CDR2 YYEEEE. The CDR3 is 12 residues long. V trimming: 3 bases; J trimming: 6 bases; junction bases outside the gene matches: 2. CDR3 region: CASSYDRDGYTF. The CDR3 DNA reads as TGTGCCAGCAGCTACGACAGGGATGGCTACACCTTC. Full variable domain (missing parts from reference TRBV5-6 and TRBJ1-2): DAGVTQSPTHLIKTRGQQVTLRCSPKSGHDTVSWYQQALGQGPQFIFQYYEEEERQRGNFPDRFSGHQFPNYSSELNVNALLLGDSALYLCASSYDRDGYTFGSGTRLTVV.

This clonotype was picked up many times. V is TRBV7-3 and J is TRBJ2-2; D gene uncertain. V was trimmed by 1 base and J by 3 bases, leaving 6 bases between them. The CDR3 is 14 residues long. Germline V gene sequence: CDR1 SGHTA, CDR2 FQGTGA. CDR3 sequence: CASSLNGYTGELFF. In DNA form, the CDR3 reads TGTGCCAGCAGCTTAAACGGCTACACCGGGGAGCTGTTTTTT.

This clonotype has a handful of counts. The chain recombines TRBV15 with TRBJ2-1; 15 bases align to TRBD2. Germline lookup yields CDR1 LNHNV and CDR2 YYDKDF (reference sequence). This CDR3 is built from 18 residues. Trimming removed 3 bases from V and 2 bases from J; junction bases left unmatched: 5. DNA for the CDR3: TGTGCCACCAGCAGGGGGACTAGCGGGGGGTTAGCCTACAATGAGCAGTTCTTC. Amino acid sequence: CATSRGTSGGLAYNEQFF.

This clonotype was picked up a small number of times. The CDR3 bases are TGTGCCACCAGCCTCAATGGGGGTGATGAGCAGTACGTC. Residues: CATSLNGGDEQYV. The V and J genes are TRBV15 and TRBJ2-7; D may correspond to TRBD1 or TRBD2 (5 bases each). With 5 bases removed from V and 7 bases from J, the gap between germline ends came to 15 bases. The CDR3 covers 13 residues. Germline CDR1 reads LNHNV; CDR2 reads YYDKDF (reference sequence).

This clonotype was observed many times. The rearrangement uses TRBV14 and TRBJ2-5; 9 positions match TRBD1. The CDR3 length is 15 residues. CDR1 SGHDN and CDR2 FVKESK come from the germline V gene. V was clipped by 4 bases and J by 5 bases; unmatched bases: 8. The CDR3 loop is CASSPWTGEKETQYF. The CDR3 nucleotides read TGTGCCAGCAGCCCCTGGACAGGGGAAAAGGAGACCCAGTACTTC. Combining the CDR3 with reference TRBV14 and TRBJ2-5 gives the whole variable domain EAGVTQFPSHSVIEKGQTVTLRCDPISGHDNLYWYRRVMGKEIKFLLHFVKESKQDESGMPNNRFLAERTGGTYSTLKVQPAELEDSGVYFCASSPWTGEKETQYFGPGTRLLVL.

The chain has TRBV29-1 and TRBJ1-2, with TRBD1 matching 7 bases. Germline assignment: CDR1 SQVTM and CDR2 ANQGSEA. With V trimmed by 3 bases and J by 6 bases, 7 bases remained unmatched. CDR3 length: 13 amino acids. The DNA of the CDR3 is TGCAGCGTTGACACGGCAGGGGGTCATGGCTACACCTTC. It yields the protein CSVDTAGGHGYTF.

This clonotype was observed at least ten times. The CDR3 DNA is TGTGCCAGCAGTGAAAGGGGTTACAACAATGAGCAGTTCTTC. Translation gives CASSERGYNNEQFF. The chain couples TRBV6-1 to TRBJ2-1, with D possibly TRBD1 on 5 matching bases. Per germline, CDR1 MNHNS and CDR2 SASEGT. Trimming took off 2 bases at V and 5 bases at J, with 10 bases between the two ends. There are 14 residues in the CDR3.

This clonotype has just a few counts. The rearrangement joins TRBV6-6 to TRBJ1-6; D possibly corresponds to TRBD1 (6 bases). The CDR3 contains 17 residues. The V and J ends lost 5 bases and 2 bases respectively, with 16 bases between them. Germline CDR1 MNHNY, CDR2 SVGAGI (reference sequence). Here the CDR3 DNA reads TGTGCCAGCAGTCCCCGGGGGGCGATCGCCTATAATTCACCCCTCCACTTT. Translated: CASSPRGAIAYNSPLHF.

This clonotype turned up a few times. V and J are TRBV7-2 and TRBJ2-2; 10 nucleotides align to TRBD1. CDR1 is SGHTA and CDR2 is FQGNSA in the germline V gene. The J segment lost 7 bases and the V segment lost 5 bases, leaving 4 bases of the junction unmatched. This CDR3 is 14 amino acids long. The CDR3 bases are TGTGCCAGCAGCGCGGGACAGGGGTACGGGGAGCTGTTTTTT. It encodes CASSAGQGYGELFF.

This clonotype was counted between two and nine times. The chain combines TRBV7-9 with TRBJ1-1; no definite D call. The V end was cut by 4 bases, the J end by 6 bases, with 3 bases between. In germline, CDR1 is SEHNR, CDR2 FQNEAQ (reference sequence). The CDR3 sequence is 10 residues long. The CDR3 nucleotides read TGTGCCAGCAGCTCCGCTGAAGCTTTCTTT. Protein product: CASSSAEAFF.

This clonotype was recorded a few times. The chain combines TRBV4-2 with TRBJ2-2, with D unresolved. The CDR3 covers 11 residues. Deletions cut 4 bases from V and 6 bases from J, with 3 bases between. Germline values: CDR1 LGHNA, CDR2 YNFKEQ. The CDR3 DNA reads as TGTGCCAGCAGCCGGTCCGGGGAGCTGTTTTTT. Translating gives CASSRSGELFF.

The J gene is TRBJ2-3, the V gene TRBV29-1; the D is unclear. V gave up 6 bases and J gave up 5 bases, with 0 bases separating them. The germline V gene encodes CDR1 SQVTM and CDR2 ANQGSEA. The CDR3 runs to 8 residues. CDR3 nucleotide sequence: TGCAGCGTAGATACGCAGTATTTT. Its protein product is CSVDTQYF.